The text below deals with one TCR beta chain. Profiled with immunoSEQ multiplex PCR; TCRdb holds only in-frame clones, not every one. The sample consists of about 660,000 clones, around 87% of them appearing once. This sample is drawn from a study of shared T cell receptors in the human thymus. CDR3 length: 15 residues. Germline lookup yields CDR1 MNHEY and CDR2 SMNVEV (reference sequence). The V end was cut by 5 bases, the J end by 1 base, with 12 bases between. These data were also filed under a second study, of human thymus T cells.

V gene TRBV27 combines with J gene TRBJ2-1; the D gene is possibly TRBD1 (5 bases). Sequenced sample: thymocytes. The source of this sequence is a boy less than two years old with a congenital heart defect. DNA for the CDR3: TGTGCCAGCAGTAGTATCAGGGATTCCTACAATGAGCAGTTCTTC. Protein product: CASSSIRDSYNEQFF.